This T cell receptor (beta chain) was retrieved from a study of response to subunit inactivated influenza vaccine. V lost 0 bases and J lost 1, with 11 bases in between. The V gene's germline CDR1 is SGHRS and CDR2 YFSETQ. The CDR3 is made up of 15 amino acids. TCRdb redid the calling of the RT-PCR reads with MiXCR, one entry per CDR3 protein. This table has about 540,000 distinct CDR3 sequences, approximately 24% appearing once. Another study also made use of these data, one on T cells expressing NK-cell markers. That paper notes: 5'RACE template switching with UMIs generated TCR beta cDNA.

The TCR was taken from a man aged 50 or older who received an inactivated influenza vaccine. The sample here was CD4+ T cells sorted from PBMCs, taken roughly 12 days after vaccination. The chain couples TRBV5-1 to TRBJ2-7; D may correspond to TRBD1 or TRBD2 (5 bases each). The CDR3 nucleotides read TGCGCCAGCAGCTTGGTTATGGGGGTTTCCTACGAGCAGTACTTC. This gives the protein CASSLVMGVSYEQYF.